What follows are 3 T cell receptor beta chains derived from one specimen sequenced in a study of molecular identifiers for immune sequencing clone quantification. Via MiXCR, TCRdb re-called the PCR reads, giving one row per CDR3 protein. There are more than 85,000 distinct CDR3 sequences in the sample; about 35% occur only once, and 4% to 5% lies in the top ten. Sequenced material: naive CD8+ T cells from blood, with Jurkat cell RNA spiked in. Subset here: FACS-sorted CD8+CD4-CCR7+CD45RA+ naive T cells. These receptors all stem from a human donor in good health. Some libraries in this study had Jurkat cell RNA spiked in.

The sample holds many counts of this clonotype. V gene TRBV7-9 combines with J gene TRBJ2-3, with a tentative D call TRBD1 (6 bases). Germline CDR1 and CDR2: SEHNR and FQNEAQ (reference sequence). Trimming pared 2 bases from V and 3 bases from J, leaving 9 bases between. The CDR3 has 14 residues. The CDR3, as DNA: TGTGCCAGCAGCTTATGGGGGCCTACAGATACGCAGTATTTT. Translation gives CASSLWGPTDTQYF.

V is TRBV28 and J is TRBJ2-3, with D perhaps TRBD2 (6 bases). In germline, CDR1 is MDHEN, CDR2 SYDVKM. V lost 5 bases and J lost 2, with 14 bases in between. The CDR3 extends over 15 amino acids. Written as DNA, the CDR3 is TGTGCCAGCAGTCCAGGGTGGGGGGACACAGATACGCAGTATTTT. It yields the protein CASSPGWGDTDTQYF.

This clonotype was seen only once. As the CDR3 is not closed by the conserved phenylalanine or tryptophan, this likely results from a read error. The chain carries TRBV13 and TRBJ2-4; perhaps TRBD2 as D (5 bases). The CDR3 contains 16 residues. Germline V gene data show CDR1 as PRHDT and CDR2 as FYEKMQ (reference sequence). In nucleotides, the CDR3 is TGTGCCAGCAGCTCCCTACTAGGGCTAGCCAAAAACGTTCAGTACTAC. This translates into CASSSLLGLAKNVQYY.